Below, 9 T cell receptor beta chains from the same sample are listed, as sequenced in a study of T cell responses to AZD1222 COVID-19 vaccine. Here immunoSEQ multiplex PCR was the method, and the copy in TCRdb shows in-frame clones only, minus some. Of about 110,000 clones listed, just under 95% were seen once; the top ten hold about 2.6%. Sequenced material: peripheral blood, taken 28 days after the second AZD1222 dose. These receptors were obtained from an adult who received the AZD1222 COVID-19 vaccine.

The chain uses TRBV4-2 and TRBJ2-7; tentatively, D is TRBD1 (5 bases). Trimming cost V 4 bases and J 0 bases, with 16 bases left between them. Germline values: CDR1 LGHNA, CDR2 YNFKEQ. The CDR3 totals 16 residues. CDR3 sequence: CASSRNQGTSSYEQYF. The CDR3 DNA sequence: TGTGCCAGCAGCCGGAATCAGGGAACGTCCTCCTACGAGCAGTACTTC.

V is TRBV18 and J is TRBJ1-6; D not resolved. V was clipped by 5 bases and J by 4 bases, with 9 bases between them. Germline CDR1 is KGHSH and CDR2 is LQKENI. This CDR3 comprises 14 residues. The CDR3 region is CASSDGIYNSPLHF. DNA of the CDR3: TGTGCCAGCTCAGACGGAATTTATAATTCACCCCTCCACTTT.

The chain links TRBV7-3 to TRBJ1-6, with 8 bases that match TRBD1. CDR3 length: 15 amino acids. Germline V CDR1 and CDR2: SGHTA, FQGTGA. V trimming: 1 base; J trimming: 7 bases; junction bases outside the gene matches: 3. CDR3 nucleotides: TGTGCCAGCAGCTTAATGGACAGGGACAATTCACCCCTCCACTTT. Its translation: CASSLMDRDNSPLHF.

The rearrangement uses TRBV10-2 and TRBJ2-5; 7 nucleotides agree with TRBD1. Germline V gives CDR1 WSHSY, CDR2 SAAADI. The ends lost 2 bases at V and 5 bases at J; junction bases unmatched: 8. The CDR3 is made up of 15 amino acids. The CDR3 loop reads CASSEEGGASETQYF. CDR3 DNA: TGCGCCAGCAGTGAGGAAGGGGGCGCTTCGGAGACCCAGTACTTC.

This chain uses TRBV6-6 with TRBJ1-5; D perhaps matches TRBD1 (6 bases). Germline V lookup: CDR1 MNHNY, CDR2 SVGAGI (reference sequence). This CDR3 contains 14 residues. V was cut by 2 bases and J by 4 bases, with 9 bases left in between. The CDR3 DNA is TGTGCCAGCAGTTACGGACAGAATAATCAGCCCCAGCATTTT. Amino acids: CASSYGQNNQPQHF.

This sequence joins TRBV5-1 and TRBJ1-5; TRBD1 matches at 10 bases. The CDR3 totals 15 residues. The ends lost 4 bases at V and 3 bases at J; junction bases unmatched: 4. Germline CDR1 reads SGHRS; CDR2 reads YFSETQ. CDR3 in amino acids: CASSATGGNNQPQHF. DNA for the CDR3: TGCGCCAGCAGCGCGACAGGGGGCAACAATCAGCCCCAGCATTTT.

The V gene is TRBV18, the J gene TRBJ1-4; no firm D call. Trimming removed 5 bases at V and 10 bases at J, with 20 bases between. CDR1 is KGHSH, CDR2 LQKENI, per germline. The CDR3 is made up of 15 amino acids. The CDR3 loop is CASSSREGLMGKLFF. The CDR3 nucleotides read TGTGCCAGCTCATCCCGGGAGGGCTTGATGGGAAAACTGTTTTTT.

This chain uses TRBV6-5 with TRBJ2-7; D is possibly TRBD1 (5 bases). Looked up from germline, CDR1 is MNHEY and CDR2 is SVGAGI. CDR3 length: 14 amino acids. The ends were cut back, 4 bases at V and 3 bases at J, with 13 bases in the middle. In DNA, the CDR3 is TGTGCCAGCAGTTCGTCAGGGAACCTCTACGAGCAGTACTTC. Encoded protein: CASSSSGNLYEQYF.

This chain joins TRBV4-1 and TRBJ1-6, with D possibly matching TRBD1 (5 bases). CDR3 size: 15 residues. With 4 bases removed from V and 5 bases from J, the gap between germline ends came to 12 bases. Germline V lookup: CDR1 MGHRA, CDR2 YSYEKL. In nucleotides, the CDR3 is TGCGCCAGCAGCCTAGACAGCAACAATAATTCACCCCTCCACTTT. The encoded protein is CASSLDSNNNSPLHF.